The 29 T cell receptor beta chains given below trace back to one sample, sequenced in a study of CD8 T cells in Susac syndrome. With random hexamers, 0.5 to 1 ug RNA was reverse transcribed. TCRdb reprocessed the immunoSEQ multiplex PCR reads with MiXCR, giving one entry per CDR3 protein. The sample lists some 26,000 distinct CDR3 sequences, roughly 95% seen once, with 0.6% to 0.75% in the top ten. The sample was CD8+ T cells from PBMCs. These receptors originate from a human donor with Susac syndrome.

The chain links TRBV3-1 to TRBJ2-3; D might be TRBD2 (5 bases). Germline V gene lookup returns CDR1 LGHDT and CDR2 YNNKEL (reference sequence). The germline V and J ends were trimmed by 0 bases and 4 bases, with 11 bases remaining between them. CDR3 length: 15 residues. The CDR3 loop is CASSQDSGSPDTQYF. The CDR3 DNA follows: TGTGCCAGCAGCCAAGACAGCGGTTCCCCAGATACGCAGTATTTT.

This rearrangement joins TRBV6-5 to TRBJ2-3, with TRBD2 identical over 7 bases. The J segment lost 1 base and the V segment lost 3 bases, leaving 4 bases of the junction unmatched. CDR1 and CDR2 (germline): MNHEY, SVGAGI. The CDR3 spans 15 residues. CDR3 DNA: TGTGCCAGCAGTTATCGGGGGGACGGCACAGATACGCAGTATTTT. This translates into CASSYRGDGTDTQYF.

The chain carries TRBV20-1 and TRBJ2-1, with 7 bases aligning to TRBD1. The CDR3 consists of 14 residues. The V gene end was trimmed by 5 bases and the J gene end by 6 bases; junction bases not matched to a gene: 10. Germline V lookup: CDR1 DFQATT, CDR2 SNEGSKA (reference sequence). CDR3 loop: CSAPGTVVGNEQFF. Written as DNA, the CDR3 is TGCAGTGCTCCCGGGACAGTCGTTGGCAATGAGCAGTTCTTC.

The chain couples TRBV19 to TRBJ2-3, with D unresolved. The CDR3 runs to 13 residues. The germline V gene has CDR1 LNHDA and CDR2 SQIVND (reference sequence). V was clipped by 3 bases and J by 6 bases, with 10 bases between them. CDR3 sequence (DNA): TGTGCCAGTAGTATGGGCATATGGGATACGCAGTATTTT. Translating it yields CASSMGIWDTQYF. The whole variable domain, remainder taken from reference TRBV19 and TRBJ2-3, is DGGITQSPKYLFRKEGQNVTLSCEQNLNHDAMYWYRQDPGQGLRLIYYSQIVNDFQKGDIAEGYSVSREKKESFPLTVTSAQKNPTAFYLCASSMGIWDTQYFGPGTRLTVL.

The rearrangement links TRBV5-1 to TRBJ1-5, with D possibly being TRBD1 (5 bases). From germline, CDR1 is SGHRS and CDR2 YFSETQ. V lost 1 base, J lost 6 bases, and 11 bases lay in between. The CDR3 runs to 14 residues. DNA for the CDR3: TGCGCCAGCAGCTTGCCAGGGCAAGGTCAGCCCCAGCATTTT. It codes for CASSLPGQGQPQHF.

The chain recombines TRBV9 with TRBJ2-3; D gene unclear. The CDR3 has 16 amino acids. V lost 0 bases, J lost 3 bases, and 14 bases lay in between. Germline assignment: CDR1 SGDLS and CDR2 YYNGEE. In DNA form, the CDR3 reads TGTGCCAGCAGCGTAGCTGGCAGCCGTGCGACAGATACGCAGTATTTT. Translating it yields CASSVAGSRATDTQYF.

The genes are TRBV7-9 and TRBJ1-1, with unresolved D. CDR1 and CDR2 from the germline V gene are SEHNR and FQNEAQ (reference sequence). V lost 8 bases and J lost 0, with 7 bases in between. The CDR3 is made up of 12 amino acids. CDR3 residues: CASEDLNTEAFF. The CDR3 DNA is TGTGCCAGCGAGGACCTGAACACTGAAGCTTTCTTT.

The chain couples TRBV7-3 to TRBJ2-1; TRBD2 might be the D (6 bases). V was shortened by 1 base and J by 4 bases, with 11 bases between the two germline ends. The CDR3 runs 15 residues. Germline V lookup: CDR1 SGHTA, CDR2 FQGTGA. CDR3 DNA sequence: TGTGCCAGCAGCTTAAATGGAGGGGCTTACAATGAGCAGTTCTTC. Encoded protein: CASSLNGGAYNEQFF. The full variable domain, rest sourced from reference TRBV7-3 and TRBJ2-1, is GAGVSQTPSNKVTEKGKYVELRCDPISGHTALYWYRQSLGQGPEFLIYFQGTGAADDSGLPNDRFFAVRPEGSVSTLKIQRTERGDSAVYLCASSLNGGAYNEQFFGPGTRLTVL.

CDR3 residues: CASSVGYPSSYNEQFF. The CDR3 DNA follows: TGTGCCAGCAGCGTCGGCTACCCGAGCTCCTACAATGAGCAGTTCTTC. The chain employs TRBV9 and TRBJ2-1, with D hard to call. This CDR3 region has 16 residues. Trimming removed 2 bases from V and 0 bases from J, with 12 bases in between. CDR1 and CDR2 (germline): SGDLS, YYNGEE. Supplemented by reference TRBV9 and TRBJ2-1, the full variable domain reads DSGVTQTPKHLITATGQRVTLRCSPRSGDLSVYWYQQSLDQGLQFLIQYYNGEERAKGNILERFSAQQFPDLHSELNLSSLELGDSALYFCASSVGYPSSYNEQFFGPGTRLTVL.

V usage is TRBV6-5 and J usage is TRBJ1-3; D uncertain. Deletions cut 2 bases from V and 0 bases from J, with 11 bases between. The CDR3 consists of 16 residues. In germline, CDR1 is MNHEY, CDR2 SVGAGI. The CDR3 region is CASSYPTSGSGNTIYF. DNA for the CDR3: TGTGCCAGCAGTTACCCCACCTCAGGCTCTGGAAACACCATATATTTT.

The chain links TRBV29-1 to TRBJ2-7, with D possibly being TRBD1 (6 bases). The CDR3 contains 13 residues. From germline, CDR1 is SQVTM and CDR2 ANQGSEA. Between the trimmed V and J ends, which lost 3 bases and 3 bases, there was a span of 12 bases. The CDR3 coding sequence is TGCAGCGTTGAGGACGACAGGATCTACGAGCAGTACTTC. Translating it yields CSVEDDRIYEQYF.

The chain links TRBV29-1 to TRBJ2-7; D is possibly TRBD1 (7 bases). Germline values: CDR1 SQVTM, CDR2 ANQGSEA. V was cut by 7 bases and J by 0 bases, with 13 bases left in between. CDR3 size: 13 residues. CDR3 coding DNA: TGCAGCGGTCAGGGGGGAAGCTCCTACGAGCAGTACTTC. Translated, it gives CSGQGGSSYEQYF.

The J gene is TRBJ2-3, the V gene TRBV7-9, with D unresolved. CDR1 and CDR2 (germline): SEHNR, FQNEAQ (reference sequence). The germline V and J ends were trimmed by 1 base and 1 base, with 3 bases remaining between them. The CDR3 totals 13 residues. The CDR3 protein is CASSLERTDTQYF. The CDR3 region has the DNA TGTGCCAGCAGCTTAGAGCGCACAGATACGCAGTATTTT.

CDR3 coding DNA: TGTGCCAGCAGTTACTCCGAGGACAGTCCGTACTCCTATAATTCACCCCTCCACTTT. Its protein product is CASSYSEDSPYSYNSPLHF. The chain recombines TRBV6-5 with TRBJ1-6; D might be TRBD1 (6 bases). Germline V gene sequence: CDR1 MNHEY, CDR2 SVGAGI. The CDR3 loop spans 19 amino acids. Trimming took off 0 bases at V and 0 bases at J, with 15 bases between the two ends.

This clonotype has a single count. In DNA form, the CDR3 reads TGTGCCAGCAGCGAAGAGCGGGGGGGCCCGGCCAATGAGCAGTTCTTC. This gives the protein CASSEERGGPANEQFF. The V and J genes are TRBV13 and TRBJ2-1, with 10 bases lining up with TRBD2. The CDR3 is 16 residues long. CDR1 and CDR2 from the germline V gene are PRHDT and FYEKMQ (reference sequence). With 5 bases clipped from V and 6 bases from J, the junction kept 10 bases outside the gene matches.

CDR3 nucleotide sequence: TGTGCCAGCAGCCGGGCGATGGACGGTGCAACTAATGAAAAACTGTTTTTT. Translated: CASSRAMDGATNEKLFF. This rearrangement joins TRBV2 to TRBJ1-4, with D uncertain. V shed 6 bases and J shed 0 bases, with 17 bases lying between them. The CDR3 spans 17 residues. CDR1 SNHLY and CDR2 FYNNEI come from the germline V gene.

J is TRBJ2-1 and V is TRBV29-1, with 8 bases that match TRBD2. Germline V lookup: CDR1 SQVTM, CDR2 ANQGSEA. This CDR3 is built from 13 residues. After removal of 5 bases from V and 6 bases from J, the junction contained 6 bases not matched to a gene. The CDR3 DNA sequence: TGCAGCGTTCTGCGGGGGGCCGGCAATGAGCAGTTCTTC. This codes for CSVLRGAGNEQFF.

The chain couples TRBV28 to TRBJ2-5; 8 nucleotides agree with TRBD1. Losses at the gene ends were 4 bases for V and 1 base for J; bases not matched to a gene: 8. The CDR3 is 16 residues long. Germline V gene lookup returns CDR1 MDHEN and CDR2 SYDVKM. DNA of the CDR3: TGTGCCAGCAGTTCAGCATGGACAGGGATCCAAGAGACCCAGTACTTC. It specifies CASSSAWTGIQETQYF.

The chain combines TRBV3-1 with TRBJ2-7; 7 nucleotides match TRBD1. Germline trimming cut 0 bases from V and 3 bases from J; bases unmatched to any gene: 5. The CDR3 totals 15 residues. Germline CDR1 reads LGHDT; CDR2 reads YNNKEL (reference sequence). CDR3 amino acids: CASSQDSGQFYEQYF. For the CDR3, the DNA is TGTGCCAGCAGCCAAGATTCGGGACAGTTCTACGAGCAGTACTTC.

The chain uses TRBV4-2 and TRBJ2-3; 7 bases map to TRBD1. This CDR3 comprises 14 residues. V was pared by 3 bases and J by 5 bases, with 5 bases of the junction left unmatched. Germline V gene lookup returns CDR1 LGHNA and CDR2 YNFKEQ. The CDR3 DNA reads TGTGCCAGCAGCCAGGCCGGACAGGAAGATACGCAGTATTTT. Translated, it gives CASSQAGQEDTQYF.

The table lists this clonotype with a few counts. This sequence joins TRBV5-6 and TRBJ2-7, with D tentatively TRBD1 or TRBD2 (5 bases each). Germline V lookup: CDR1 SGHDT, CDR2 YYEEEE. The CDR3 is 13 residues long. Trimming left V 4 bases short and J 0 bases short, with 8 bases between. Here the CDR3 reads CASSGGSSYEQYF. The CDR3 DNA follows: TGTGCCAGCAGCGGGGGTAGCTCCTACGAGCAGTACTTC.

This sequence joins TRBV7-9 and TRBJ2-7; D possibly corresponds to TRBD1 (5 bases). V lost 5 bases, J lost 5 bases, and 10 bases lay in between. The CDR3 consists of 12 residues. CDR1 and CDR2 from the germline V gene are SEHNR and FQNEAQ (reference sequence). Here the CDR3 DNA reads TGTGCCAGCAGCCGTGGCAGGGACGAGCAGTACTTC. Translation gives CASSRGRDEQYF.

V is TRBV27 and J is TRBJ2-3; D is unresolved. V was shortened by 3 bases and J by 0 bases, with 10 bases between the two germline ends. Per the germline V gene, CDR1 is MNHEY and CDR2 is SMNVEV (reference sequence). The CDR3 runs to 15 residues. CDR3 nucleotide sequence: TGTGCCAGCAGTTTGACGGACGCTAGCACAGATACGCAGTATTTT. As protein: CASSLTDASTDTQYF.

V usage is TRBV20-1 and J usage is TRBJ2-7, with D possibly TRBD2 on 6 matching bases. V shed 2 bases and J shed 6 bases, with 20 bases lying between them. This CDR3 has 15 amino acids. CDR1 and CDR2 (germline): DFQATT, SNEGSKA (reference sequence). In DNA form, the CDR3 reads TGCAGTGCTAGATTTTCCGCAGGGAGGCCCCTCGAGCAGTACTTC. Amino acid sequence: CSARFSAGRPLEQYF.

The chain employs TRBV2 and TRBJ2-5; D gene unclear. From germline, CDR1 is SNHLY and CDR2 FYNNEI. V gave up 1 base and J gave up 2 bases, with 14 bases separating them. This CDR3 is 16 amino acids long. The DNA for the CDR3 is TGTGCCAGCAGTGAAGGGTTGACGGACCCACAAGAGACCCAGTACTTC. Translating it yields CASSEGLTDPQETQYF.

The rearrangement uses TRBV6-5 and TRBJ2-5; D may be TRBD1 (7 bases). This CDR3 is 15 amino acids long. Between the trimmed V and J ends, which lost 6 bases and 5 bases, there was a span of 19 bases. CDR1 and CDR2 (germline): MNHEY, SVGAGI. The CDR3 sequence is CASRPIRPGGETQYF. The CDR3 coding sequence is TGTGCCAGCAGGCCGATTAGACCAGGGGGGGAGACCCAGTACTTC.

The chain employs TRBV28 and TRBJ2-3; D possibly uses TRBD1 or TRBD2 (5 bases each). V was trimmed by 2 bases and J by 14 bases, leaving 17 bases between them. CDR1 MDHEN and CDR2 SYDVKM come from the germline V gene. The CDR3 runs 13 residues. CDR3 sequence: CASSLLPGTFGYF. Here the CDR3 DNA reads TGTGCCAGCAGTTTACTTCCAGGGACCTTCGGGTATTTT. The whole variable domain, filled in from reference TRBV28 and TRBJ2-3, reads DVKVTQSSRYLVKRTGEKVFLECVQDMDHENMFWYRQDPGLGLRLIYFSYDVKMKEKGDIPEGYSVSREKKERFSLILESASTNQTSMYLCASSLLPGTFGYFGPGTRLTVL.

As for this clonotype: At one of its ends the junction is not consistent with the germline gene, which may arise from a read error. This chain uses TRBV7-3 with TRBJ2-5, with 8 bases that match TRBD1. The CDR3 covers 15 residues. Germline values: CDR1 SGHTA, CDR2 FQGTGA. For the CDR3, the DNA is TGTGCCAGCAGTTTAACAGGGGGGCGGAGAGAGACCCAGTACTTC. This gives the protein CASSLTGGRRETQYF.

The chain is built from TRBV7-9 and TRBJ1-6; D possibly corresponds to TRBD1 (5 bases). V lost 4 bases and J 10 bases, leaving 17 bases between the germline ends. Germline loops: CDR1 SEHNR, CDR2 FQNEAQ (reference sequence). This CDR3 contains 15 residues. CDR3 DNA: TGTGCCAGCAGCTACATCATCGGGGGTCAATCACCCCTCCACTTT. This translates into CASSYIIGGQSPLHF.